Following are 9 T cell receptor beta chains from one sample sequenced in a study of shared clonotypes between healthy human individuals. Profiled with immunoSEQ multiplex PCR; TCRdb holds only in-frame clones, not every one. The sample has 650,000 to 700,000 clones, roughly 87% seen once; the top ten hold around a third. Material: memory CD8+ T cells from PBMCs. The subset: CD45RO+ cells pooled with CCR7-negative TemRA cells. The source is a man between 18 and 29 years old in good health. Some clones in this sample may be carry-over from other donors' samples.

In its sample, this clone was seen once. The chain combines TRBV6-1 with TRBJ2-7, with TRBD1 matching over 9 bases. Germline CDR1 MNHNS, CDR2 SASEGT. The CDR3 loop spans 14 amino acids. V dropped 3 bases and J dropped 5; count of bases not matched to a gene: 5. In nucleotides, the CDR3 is TGTGCCAGCAGTGATCCGGGACAGGGTCACGAGCAGTACTTC. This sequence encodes CASSDPGQGHEQYF.

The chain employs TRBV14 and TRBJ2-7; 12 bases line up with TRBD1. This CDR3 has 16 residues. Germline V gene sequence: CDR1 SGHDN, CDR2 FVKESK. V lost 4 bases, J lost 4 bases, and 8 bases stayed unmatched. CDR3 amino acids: CASSPGTGGARYEQYF. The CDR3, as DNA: TGTGCCAGCAGCCCCGGGACAGGGGGCGCGAGGTACGAGCAGTACTTC.

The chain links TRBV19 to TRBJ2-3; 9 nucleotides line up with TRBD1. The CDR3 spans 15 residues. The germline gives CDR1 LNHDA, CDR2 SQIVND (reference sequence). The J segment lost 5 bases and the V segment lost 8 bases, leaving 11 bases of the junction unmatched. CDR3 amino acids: CASCPGGQGQDTQYF. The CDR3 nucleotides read TGTGCCAGTTGCCCCGGGGGACAGGGCCAAGATACGCAGTATTTT.

The CDR3 sequence: CASSASPDTEAFF. The CDR3 nucleotides are TGTGCCAGCAGTGCCAGCCCCGACACTGAAGCTTTCTTT. The J gene is TRBJ1-1, the V gene TRBV27; unclear D gene. Trimming removed 5 bases at V and 3 bases at J, with 10 bases between. The length of the CDR3 is 13 residues. Germline V gene data show CDR1 as MNHEY and CDR2 as SMNVEV (reference sequence).

The CDR3 region is CASSLPLGGEAYEQYF. The CDR3 nucleotides read TGTGCCAGCAGTTTACCCCTCGGCGGCGAGGCATACGAGCAGTACTTC. The J gene is TRBJ2-7, the V gene TRBV28; D gene unclear. CDR3 length: 16 amino acids. Deletions cut 2 bases from V and 4 bases from J, with 18 bases between. Germline assignment: CDR1 MDHEN and CDR2 SYDVKM.

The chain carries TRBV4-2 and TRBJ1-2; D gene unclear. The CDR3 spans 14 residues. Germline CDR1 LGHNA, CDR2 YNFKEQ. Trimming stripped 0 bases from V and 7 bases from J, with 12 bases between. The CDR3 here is CASSQDRKYSGYTF. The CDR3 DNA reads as TGTGCCAGCAGCCAAGACCGGAAATACTCTGGCTACACCTTC.

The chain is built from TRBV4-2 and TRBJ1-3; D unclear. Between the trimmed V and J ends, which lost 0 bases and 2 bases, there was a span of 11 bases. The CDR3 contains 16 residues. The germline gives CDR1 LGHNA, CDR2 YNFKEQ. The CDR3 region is CASSQDKELAGNTIYF. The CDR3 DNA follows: TGTGCCAGCAGCCAAGATAAGGAGCTGGCTGGAAACACCATATATTTT.

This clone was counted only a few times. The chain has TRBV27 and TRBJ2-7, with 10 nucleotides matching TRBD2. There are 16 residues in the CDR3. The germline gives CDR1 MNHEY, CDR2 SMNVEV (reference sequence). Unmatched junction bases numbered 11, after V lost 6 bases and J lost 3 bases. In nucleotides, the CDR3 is TGTGCCAGCAGGCCACGGGCTAGCGGGAGTTTCTACGAGCAGTACTTC. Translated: CASRPRASGSFYEQYF.

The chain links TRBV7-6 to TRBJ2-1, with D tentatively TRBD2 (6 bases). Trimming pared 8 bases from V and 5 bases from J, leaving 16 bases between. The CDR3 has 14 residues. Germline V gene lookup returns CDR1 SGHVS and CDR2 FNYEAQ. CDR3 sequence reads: CASRMGGRDNEQFF. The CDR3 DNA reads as TGTGCCAGCCGGATGGGGGGTAGGGACAATGAGCAGTTCTTC.